This T cell receptor beta chain was profiled in a study of identical twins. TCRdb recomputed calls from the 5' RACE reads with MiXCR, one row per CDR3 protein. The data show some 710,000 distinct CDR3 sequences, with 6.1% seen just once and approximately 2% held by the top ten. The CDR3 covers 15 residues. V was shortened by 0 bases and J by 4 bases, with 12 bases between the two germline ends. CDR1 is SGDLS, CDR2 YYNGEE, per germline. The V call is TRBV9, the J call TRBJ2-3; D gene uncertain. The sequence derives from a man between 18 and 29 years old in good health. What was sequenced was naive T cells sorted from blood. In nucleotides, the CDR3 is TGTGCCAGCAGCGTAGCCCCGGAGAGACCAGATACGCAGTATTTT. Translating gives CASSVAPERPDTQYF.